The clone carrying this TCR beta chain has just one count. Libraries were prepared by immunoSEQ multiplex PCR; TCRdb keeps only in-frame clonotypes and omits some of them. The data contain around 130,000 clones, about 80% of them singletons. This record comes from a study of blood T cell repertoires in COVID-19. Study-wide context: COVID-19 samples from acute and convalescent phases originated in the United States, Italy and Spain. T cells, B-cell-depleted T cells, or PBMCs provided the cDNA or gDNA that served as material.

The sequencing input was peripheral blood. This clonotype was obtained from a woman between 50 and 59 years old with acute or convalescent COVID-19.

The CDR3 here is CAWSLGQGYEQYF. The CDR3 bases are TGTGCCTGGAGTCTAGGACAGGGCTACGAGCAGTACTTC. V and J are TRBV30 and TRBJ2-7; 8 bases map to TRBD1. In germline, CDR1 is GTSNPN, CDR2 SVGIG (reference sequence). CDR3 size: 13 residues. The J segment lost 3 bases and the V segment lost 2 bases, leaving 3 bases of the junction unmatched.